The 15 T cell receptor beta chains in this list originate from one sample, sequenced in a study of molecular identifiers for immune sequencing clone quantification listed by TCRdb under 2018. The library relied on PCR. Sequencing instrument: Illumina HiSeq 4000. The public reads were reanalyzed by TCRdb: fastp trimming at Q25, MiXCR alignment, in-frame beta chains only. Each CDR3 protein appears once, grouped with its most common genes and DNA. Recorded for this sample are some 70,000 distinct CDR3 sequences; roughly 18% of them occurred a single time. The top ten clones comprise approximately 1.5% of the sample. Sequenced material: naive CD8+ T cells from blood, with Jurkat cell RNA spiked in. Sample cell subset or site, as interpreted from the label and publication: FACS-sorted CD8+CD4-CCR7+CD45RA+ naive T cells. The receptors were gathered from a human donor in good health. Some libraries in this study had Jurkat cell RNA spiked in.

This clonotype was recorded many times. The chain carries TRBV27 and TRBJ2-7, with 7 positions matching TRBD1. Losses at the gene ends were 6 bases for V and 2 bases for J; bases not matched to a gene: 4. The CDR3 has 13 residues. CDR1 and CDR2 from the germline V gene are MNHEY and SMNVEV (reference sequence). The CDR3 sequence: CASSRGTAYEQYF. DNA for the CDR3: TGTGCCAGCAGCCGAGGGACAGCCTACGAGCAGTACTTC.

On this clonotype: Possible read error: a much larger clone is one base away. The chain carries TRBV11-3 and TRBJ2-1; no clear D gene. The CDR3 is 16 residues long. Germline values: CDR1 SGHNT, CDR2 YENEEA. The CDR3 DNA follows: TGTGCCGGCAGCTCCGGCCTGAGGTTTACATTCAATGAGCAGTTCTTC. This encodes CAGSSGLRFTFNEQFF.

Details on this clonotype: Germline is not matched at one junction end, which may reflect a read error. J is TRBJ1-5 and V is TRBV30; 8 positions match TRBD1. The V gene's germline CDR1 is GTSNPN and CDR2 SVGIG (reference sequence). This CDR3 region has 14 residues. The CDR3 DNA is TGTGCCTGGAGCAACGGACAGGGCAATCAGCCCCAGCAATTT. It translates to CAWSNGQGNQPQQF.

This clonotype was counted a few times. The chain carries TRBV5-1 and TRBJ2-7; weak D call: TRBD1 (6 bases). The CDR3 spans 16 residues. V was clipped by 5 bases and J by 4 bases, with 22 bases between them. Germline CDR1 reads SGHRS; CDR2 reads YFSETQ. The CDR3 spells CASRPGFRGIRYEQYF. The CDR3 DNA is TGCGCCAGCAGACCCGGGTTTAGGGGGATTCGGTACGAGCAGTACTTC.

The chain combines TRBV27 with TRBJ2-7; D is perhaps TRBD2 (6 bases). The CDR3 consists of 12 residues. The germline V and J ends were trimmed by 6 bases and 10 bases, with 16 bases remaining between them. Germline V gene lookup returns CDR1 MNHEY and CDR2 SMNVEV (reference sequence). This CDR3 is CASSLGGTKQYF. DNA of the CDR3: TGTGCCAGCAGCCTCGGGGGTACGAAACAGTACTTC.

This clonotype was observed many times. The CDR3 here is CASSTGTRKGSYNEQFF. In DNA form, the CDR3 reads TGTGCCAGCAGTACCGGGACTAGAAAGGGCTCCTACAATGAGCAGTTCTTC. The V call is TRBV2, the J call TRBJ2-1; 8 nucleotides align to TRBD2. The J segment lost 0 bases and the V segment lost 5 bases, leaving 9 bases of the junction unmatched. The CDR3 has 17 residues. Per the germline V gene, CDR1 is SNHLY and CDR2 is FYNNEI.

This clonotype was counted at least ten times. V is TRBV20-1 and J is TRBJ1-1, with D hard to call. The V and J ends lost 4 bases and 1 base respectively, with 10 bases between them. Germline loops: CDR1 DFQATT, CDR2 SNEGSKA (reference sequence). This CDR3 has 13 residues. This CDR3 is CSAKGLKNTEAFF. As DNA, the CDR3 is TGCAGTGCTAAAGGACTGAAGAACACTGAAGCTTTCTTT.

This sequence joins TRBV20-1 and TRBJ2-7; 7 bases are shared with TRBD1. Germline-derived CDR1 and CDR2 are DFQATT and SNEGSKA (reference sequence). The CDR3 is 14 residues long. The junction had 9 bases not matched to a gene; V was cut back by 4 bases and J by 3 bases. The CDR3 region is CSAIGQDPIYEQYF. The CDR3 DNA reads as TGCAGTGCTATTGGACAGGATCCTATCTACGAGCAGTACTTC.

This clonotype was counted ten times or more. The chain couples TRBV13 to TRBJ2-7; tentatively, D is TRBD1 (6 bases). Germline CDR1 PRHDT, CDR2 FYEKMQ (reference sequence). V lost 5 bases and J lost 0, with 11 bases in between. The CDR3 loop spans 14 amino acids. The CDR3 DNA follows: TGTGCCAGCAGCCCCGGACAGAGCTCCTACGAGCAGTACTTC. Protein sequence: CASSPGQSSYEQYF. Based on the CDR3 plus reference TRBV13 and TRBJ2-7, the full variable domain is AAGVIQSPRHLIKEKRETATLKCYPIPRHDTVYWYQQGPGQDPQFLISFYEKMQSDKGSIPDRFSAQQFSDYHSELNMSSLELGDSALYFCASSPGQSSYEQYFGPGTRLTVT.

This clonotype has a count of ten or more. V is TRBV4-2 and J is TRBJ2-2; 7 bases are a match to TRBD2. There are 16 residues in the CDR3. CDR1 is LGHNA, CDR2 YNFKEQ, per germline. J was trimmed by 3 bases and V by 3 bases; bases with no gene match: 7. The CDR3 spells CASSQTGGGDTGELFF. The CDR3 DNA follows: TGTGCCAGCAGCCAGACGGGGGGAGGCGACACCGGGGAGCTGTTTTTT.

The chain uses TRBV27 and TRBJ1-1; TRBD1 aligns across 7 bases. V dropped 6 bases and J dropped 1; count of bases not matched to a gene: 5. CDR3 length: 14 amino acids. CDR1 MNHEY and CDR2 SMNVEV come from the germline V gene (reference sequence). The DNA of the CDR3 is TGTGCCAGCAGACCCGGGACAGCGAACACTGAAGCTTTCTTT. Its protein is CASRPGTANTEAFF.

This clonotype has ten or more counts. CDR3 residues: CASSLPPSGTPTGELFF. The CDR3 DNA reads TGCGCCAGCAGCTTACCTCCCTCCGGGACTCCCACCGGGGAGCTGTTTTTT. The chain employs TRBV4-1 and TRBJ2-2, with D maybe TRBD2 (6 bases). The CDR3 spans 17 residues. Trimming removed 5 bases from V and 4 bases from J, with 20 bases in between. Per germline, CDR1 MGHRA and CDR2 YSYEKL.

The gene calls are TRBV24-1 and TRBJ2-5, with D uncertain. The CDR3 is 13 residues long. Trimming removed 3 bases from V and 0 bases from J, with 4 bases in between. Germline-derived CDR1 and CDR2 are KGHDR and SFDVKD. CDR3 protein: CATSDGDQETQYF. Here the CDR3 DNA reads TGTGCCACCAGTGATGGGGACCAAGAGACCCAGTACTTC.

For this clonotype: This may be a read error, as it is one base from a much larger clone. The CDR3 DNA reads as TGCAGTGGGTCACAGACCGCCTACAATGAGCAGTTCTTC. Its protein is CSGSQTAYNEQFF. V and J are TRBV20-1 and TRBJ2-1; D is unclear. CDR3 length equals 13 residues. Trimming left V 7 bases short and J 2 bases short, with 12 bases between. The germline CDR1 and CDR2 sequences are DFQATT and SNEGSKA (reference sequence).

This clonotype showed up many times. The chain joins TRBV27 to TRBJ2-3; D is undetermined. From germline, CDR1 is MNHEY and CDR2 SMNVEV (reference sequence). V was shortened by 2 bases and J by 2 bases, with 5 bases between the two germline ends. This CDR3 region has 13 residues. CDR3 residues: CASSLPYTDTQYF. The CDR3 nucleotides are TGTGCCAGCAGTTTACCTTACACAGATACGCAGTATTTT.